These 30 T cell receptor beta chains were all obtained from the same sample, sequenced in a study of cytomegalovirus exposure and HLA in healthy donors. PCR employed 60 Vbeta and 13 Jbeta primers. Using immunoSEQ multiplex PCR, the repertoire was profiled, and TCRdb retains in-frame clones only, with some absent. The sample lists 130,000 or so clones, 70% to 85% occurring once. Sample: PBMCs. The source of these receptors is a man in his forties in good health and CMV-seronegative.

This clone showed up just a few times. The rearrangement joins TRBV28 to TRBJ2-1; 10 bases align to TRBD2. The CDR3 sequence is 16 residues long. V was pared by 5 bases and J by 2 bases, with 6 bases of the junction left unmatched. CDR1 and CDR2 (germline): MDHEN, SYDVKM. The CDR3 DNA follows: TGTGCCAGCAGTGCCCCTAGCGGGAGCACCTACAATGAGCAGTTCTTC. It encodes CASSAPSGSTYNEQFF. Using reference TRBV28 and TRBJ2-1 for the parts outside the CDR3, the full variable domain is DVKVTQSSRYLVKRTGEKVFLECVQDMDHENMFWYRQDPGLGLRLIYFSYDVKMKEKGDIPEGYSVSREKKERFSLILESASTNQTSMYLCASSAPSGSTYNEQFFGPGTRLTVL.

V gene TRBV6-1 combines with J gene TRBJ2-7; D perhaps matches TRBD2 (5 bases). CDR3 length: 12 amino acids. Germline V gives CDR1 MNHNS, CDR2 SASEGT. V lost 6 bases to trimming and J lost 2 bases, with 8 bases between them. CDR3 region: CASRSGAYEQYF. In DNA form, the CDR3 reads TGTGCCAGCAGAAGCGGCGCCTACGAGCAGTACTTC.

DNA of the CDR3: TGTGCCAGCAGTTACCAACAGTATTCGAATGGCTACACCTTC. Protein: CASSYQQYSNGYTF. J is TRBJ1-2 and V is TRBV6-5, with D unresolved. Germline CDR1 and CDR2: MNHEY and SVGAGI. V lost 2 bases to trimming and J lost 6 bases, with 13 bases between them. The CDR3 length is 14 residues.

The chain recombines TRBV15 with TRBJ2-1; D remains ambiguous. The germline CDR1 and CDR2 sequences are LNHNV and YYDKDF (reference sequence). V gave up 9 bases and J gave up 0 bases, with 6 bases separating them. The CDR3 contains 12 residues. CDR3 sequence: CATTSSYNEQFF. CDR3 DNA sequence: TGTGCCACAACCAGCTCCTACAATGAGCAGTTCTTC.

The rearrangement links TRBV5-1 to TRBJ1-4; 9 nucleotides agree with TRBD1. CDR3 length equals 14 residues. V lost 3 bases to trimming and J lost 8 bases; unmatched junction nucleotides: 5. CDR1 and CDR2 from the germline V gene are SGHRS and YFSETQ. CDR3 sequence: CASSSTGGEEKLFF. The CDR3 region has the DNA TGCGCCAGCAGCTCGACAGGGGGAGAGGAAAAACTGTTTTTT. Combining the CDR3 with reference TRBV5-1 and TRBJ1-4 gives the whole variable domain KAGVTQTPRYLIKTRGQQVTLSCSPISGHRSVSWYQQTPGQGLQFLFEYFSETQRNKGNFPGRFSGRQFSNSRSEMNVSTLELGDSALYLCASSSTGGEEKLFFGSGTQLSVL.

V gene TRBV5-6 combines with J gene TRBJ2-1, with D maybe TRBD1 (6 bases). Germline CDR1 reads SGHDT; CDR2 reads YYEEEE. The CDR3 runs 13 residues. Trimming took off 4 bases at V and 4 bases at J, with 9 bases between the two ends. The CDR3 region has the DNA TGTGCCAGCAGCGAGGACAGATACAATGAGCAGTTCTTC. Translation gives CASSEDRYNEQFF.

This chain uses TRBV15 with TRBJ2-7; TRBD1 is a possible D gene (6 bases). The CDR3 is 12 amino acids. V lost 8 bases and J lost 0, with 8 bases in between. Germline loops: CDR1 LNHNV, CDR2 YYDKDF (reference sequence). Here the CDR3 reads CATRDTSYEQYF. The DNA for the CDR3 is TGTGCCACCCGGGACACCTCCTACGAGCAGTACTTC. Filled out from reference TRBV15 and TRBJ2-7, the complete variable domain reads DAMVIQNPRYQVTQFGKPVTLSCSQTLNHNVMYWYQQKSSQAPKLLFHYYDKDFNNEADTPDNFQSRRPNTSFCFLDIRSPGLGDTAMYLCATRDTSYEQYFGPGTRLTVT.

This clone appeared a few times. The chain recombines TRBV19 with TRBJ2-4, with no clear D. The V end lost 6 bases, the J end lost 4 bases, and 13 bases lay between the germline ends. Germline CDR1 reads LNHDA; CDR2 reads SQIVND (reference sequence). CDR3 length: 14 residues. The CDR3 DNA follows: TGTGCCAGTAGCCCGGAGTATGGAAAAAACATTCAGTACTTC. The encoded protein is CASSPEYGKNIQYF.

The CDR3 DNA is TGTGCCAGCAGTGAAAGACAGCACACAGATACGCAGTATTTT. The encoded protein is CASSERQHTDTQYF. The chain has TRBV25-1 and TRBJ2-3; D possibly corresponds to TRBD1 (5 bases). V lost 2 bases and J 2 bases, leaving 8 bases between the germline ends. The CDR3 is 14 amino acids. Germline V gene sequence: CDR1 MGHDK, CDR2 SYGVNS.

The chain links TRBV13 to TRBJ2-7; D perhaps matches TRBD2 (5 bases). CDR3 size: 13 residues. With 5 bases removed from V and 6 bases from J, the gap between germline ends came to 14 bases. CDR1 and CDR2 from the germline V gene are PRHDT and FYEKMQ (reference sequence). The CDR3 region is CASSPSRALEQYF. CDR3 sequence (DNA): TGTGCCAGCAGCCCCTCGCGGGCTCTCGAGCAGTACTTC.

The CDR3 region is CAWSGALRPHEADEQYF. CDR3 nucleotide sequence: TGTGCCTGGAGTGGTGCCCTTAGACCGCACGAAGCGGACGAGCAGTACTTC. V and J are TRBV30 and TRBJ2-7; tentatively, D is TRBD2 (5 bases). V was shortened by 1 base and J by 5 bases, with 24 bases between the two germline ends. Germline V CDR1 and CDR2: GTSNPN, SVGIG (reference sequence). The CDR3 contains 17 residues.

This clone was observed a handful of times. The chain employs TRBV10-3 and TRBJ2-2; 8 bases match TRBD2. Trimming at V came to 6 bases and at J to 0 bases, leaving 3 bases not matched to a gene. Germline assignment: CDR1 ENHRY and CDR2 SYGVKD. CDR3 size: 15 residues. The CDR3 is CAISGGDANTGELFF. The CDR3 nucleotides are TGTGCCATCAGCGGGGGGGACGCGAACACCGGGGAGCTGTTTTTT.

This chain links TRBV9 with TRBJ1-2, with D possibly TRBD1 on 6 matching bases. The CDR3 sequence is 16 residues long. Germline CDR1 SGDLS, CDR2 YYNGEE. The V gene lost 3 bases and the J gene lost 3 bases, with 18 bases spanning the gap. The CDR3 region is CASSEGAGATYYGYTF. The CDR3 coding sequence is TGTGCCAGCAGCGAGGGTGCGGGGGCCACTTACTATGGCTACACCTTC.

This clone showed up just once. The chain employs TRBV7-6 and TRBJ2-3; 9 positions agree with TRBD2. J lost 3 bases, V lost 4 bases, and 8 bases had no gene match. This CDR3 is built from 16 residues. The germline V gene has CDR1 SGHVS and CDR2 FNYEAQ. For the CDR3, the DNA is TGTGCCAGCAGCTCTCCGGGTAGCGGGGGTACAGATACGCAGTATTTT. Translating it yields CASSSPGSGGTDTQYF. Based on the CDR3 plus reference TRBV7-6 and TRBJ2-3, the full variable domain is GAGVSQSPRYKVTKRGQDVALRCDPISGHVSLYWYRQALGQGPEFLTYFNYEAQQDKSGLPNDRFSAERPEGSISTLTIQRTEQRDSAMYRCASSSPGSGGTDTQYFGPGTRLTVL.

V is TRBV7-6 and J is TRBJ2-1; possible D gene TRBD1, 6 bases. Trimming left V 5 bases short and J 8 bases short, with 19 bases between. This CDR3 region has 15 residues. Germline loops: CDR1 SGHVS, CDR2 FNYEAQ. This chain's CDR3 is CASSLQGFSIDEQFF. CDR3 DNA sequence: TGTGCCAGCAGCCTGCAGGGGTTCTCCATCGATGAGCAGTTCTTC. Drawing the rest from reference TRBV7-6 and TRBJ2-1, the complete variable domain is GAGVSQSPRYKVTKRGQDVALRCDPISGHVSLYWYRQALGQGPEFLTYFNYEAQQDKSGLPNDRFSAERPEGSISTLTIQRTEQRDSAMYRCASSLQGFSIDEQFFGPGTRLTVL.

The CDR3 loop is CASSLTSGLYEQYF. The CDR3 bases are TGTGCCAGCAGTTTAACTAGCGGACTCTACGAGCAGTACTTC. The rearrangement uses TRBV27 and TRBJ2-7; TRBD2 agrees at 8 bases. This CDR3 is built from 14 residues. From germline, CDR1 is MNHEY and CDR2 SMNVEV (reference sequence). V dropped 2 bases and J dropped 3; count of bases not matched to a gene: 3.

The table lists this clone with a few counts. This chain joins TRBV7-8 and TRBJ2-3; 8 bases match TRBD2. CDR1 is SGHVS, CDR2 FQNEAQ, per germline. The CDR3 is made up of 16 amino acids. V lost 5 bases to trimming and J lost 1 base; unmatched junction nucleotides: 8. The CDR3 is CASSPSGGRGTDTQYF. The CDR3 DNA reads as TGTGCCAGCAGCCCTTCGGGGGGGAGGGGCACAGATACGCAGTATTTT. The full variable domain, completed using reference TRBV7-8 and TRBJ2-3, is GAGVSQSPRYKVAKRGQDVALRCDPISGHVSLFWYQQALGQGPEFLTYFQNEAQLDKSGLPSDRFFAERPEGSVSTLKIQRTQQEDSAVYLCASSPSGGRGTDTQYFGPGTRLTVL.

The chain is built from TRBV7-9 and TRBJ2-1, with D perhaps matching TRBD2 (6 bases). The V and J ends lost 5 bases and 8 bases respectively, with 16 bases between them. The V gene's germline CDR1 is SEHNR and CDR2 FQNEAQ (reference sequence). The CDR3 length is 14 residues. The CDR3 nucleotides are TGTGCCAGCAGCGATTCGCGGGGCGGGGATGAGCAGTTCTTC. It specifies CASSDSRGGDEQFF.

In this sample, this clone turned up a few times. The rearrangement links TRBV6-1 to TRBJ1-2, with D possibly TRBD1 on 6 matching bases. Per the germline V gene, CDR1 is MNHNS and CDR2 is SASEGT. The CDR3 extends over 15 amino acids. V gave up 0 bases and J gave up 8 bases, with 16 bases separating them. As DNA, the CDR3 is TGTGCCAGCAGTGAAGCGGCCGCGGCAGGGGAAGGCTACACCTTC. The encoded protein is CASSEAAAAGEGYTF.

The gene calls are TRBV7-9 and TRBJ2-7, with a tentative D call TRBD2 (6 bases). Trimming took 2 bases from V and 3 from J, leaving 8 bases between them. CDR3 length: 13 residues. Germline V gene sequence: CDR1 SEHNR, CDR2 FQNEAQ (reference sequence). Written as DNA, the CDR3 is TGTGCCAGCAGCTTATGGCGGGACTACGAGCAGTACTTC. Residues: CASSLWRDYEQYF.

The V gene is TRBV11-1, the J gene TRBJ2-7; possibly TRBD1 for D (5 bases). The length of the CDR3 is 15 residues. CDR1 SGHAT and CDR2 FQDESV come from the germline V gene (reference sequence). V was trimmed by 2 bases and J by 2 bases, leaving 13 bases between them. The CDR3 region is CASSLTDTGTYEQYF. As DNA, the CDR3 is TGTGCCAGCAGCTTAACGGACACTGGAACCTACGAGCAGTACTTC.

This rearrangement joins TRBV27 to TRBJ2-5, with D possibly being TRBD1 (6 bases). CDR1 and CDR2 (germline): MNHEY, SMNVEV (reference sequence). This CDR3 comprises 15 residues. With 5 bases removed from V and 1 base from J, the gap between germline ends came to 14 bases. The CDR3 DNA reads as TGTGCCAGCAGTCCACAGGGTTTCGGCCAAGAGACCCAGTACTTC. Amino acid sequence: CASSPQGFGQETQYF.

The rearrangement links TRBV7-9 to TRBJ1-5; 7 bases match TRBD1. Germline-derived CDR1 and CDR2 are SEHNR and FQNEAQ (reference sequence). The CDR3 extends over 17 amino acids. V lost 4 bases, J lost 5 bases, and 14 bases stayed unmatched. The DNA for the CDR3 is TGTGCCAGCAGCTCCATTAGGGGGCCCGGTCGGGATCAGCCCCAGCATTTT. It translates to CASSSIRGPGRDQPQHF.

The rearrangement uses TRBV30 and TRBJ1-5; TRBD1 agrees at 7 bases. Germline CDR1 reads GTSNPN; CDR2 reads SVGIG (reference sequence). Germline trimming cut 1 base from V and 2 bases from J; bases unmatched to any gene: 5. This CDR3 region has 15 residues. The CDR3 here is CAWSAGTARNQPQHF. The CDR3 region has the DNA TGTGCCTGGAGTGCCGGGACAGCTCGCAATCAGCCCCAGCATTTT. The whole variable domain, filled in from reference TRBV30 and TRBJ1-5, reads SQTIHQWPATLVQPVGSPLSLECTVEGTSNPNLYWYRQAAGRGLQLLFYSVGIGQISSEVPQNLSASRPQDRQFILSSKKLLLSDSGFYLCAWSAGTARNQPQHFGDGTRLSIL.

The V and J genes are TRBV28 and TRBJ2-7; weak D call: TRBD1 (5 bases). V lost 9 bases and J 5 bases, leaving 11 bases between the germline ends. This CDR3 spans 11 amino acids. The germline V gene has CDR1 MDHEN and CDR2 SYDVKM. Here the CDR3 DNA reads TGTGCCAGTAGGGGCTATAACGAGCAGTACTTC. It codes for CASRGYNEQYF.

The CDR3 protein is CASSLSGDSNQPQHF. The CDR3, as DNA: TGTGCCAGCAGCTTATCAGGGGATAGCAATCAGCCCCAGCATTTT. The chain carries TRBV5-4 and TRBJ1-5; D is perhaps TRBD1 (6 bases). V was trimmed by 2 bases and J by 0 bases, leaving 9 bases between them. CDR3 size: 15 residues. Germline V gene sequence: CDR1 SGHNT, CDR2 YYREEE (reference sequence). Supplemented by reference TRBV5-4 and TRBJ1-5, the full variable domain reads ETGVTQSPTHLIKTRGQQVTLRCSSQSGHNTVSWYQQALGQGPQFIFQYYREEENGRGNFPPRFSGLQFPNYSSELNVNALELDDSALYLCASSLSGDSNQPQHFGDGTRLSIL.

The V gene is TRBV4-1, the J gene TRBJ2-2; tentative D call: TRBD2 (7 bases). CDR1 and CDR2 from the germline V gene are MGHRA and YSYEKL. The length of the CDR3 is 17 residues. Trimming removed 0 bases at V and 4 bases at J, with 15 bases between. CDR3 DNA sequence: TGCGCCAGCAGCCAAGAAGGGGGGAGGGCCGGCACCGGGGAGCTGTTTTTT. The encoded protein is CASSQEGGRAGTGELFF.

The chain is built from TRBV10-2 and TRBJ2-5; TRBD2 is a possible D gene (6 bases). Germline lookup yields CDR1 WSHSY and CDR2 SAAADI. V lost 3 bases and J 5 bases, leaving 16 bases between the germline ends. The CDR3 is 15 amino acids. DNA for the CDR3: TGCGCCAGCAGTGATGCCGGGAGTGCGCGTGAGACCCAGTACTTC. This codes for CASSDAGSARETQYF.

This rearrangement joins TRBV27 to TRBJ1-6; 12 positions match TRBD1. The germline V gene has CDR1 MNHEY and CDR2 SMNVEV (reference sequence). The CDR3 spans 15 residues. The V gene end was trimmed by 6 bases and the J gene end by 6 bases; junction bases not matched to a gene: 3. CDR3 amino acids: CASRGQGAVNSPLHF. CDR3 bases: TGTGCCAGCAGGGGACAGGGGGCAGTTAATTCACCCCTCCACTTT.

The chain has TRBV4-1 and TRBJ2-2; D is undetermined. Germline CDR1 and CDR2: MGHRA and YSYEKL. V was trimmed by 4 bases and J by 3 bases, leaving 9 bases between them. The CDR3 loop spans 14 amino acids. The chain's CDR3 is CASSLQLDTGELFF. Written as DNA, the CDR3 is TGCGCCAGCAGCCTCCAGTTGGACACCGGGGAGCTGTTTTTT.